This TCR beta chain was observed in a study of OX40 agonist ivuxolimab in advanced cancers. Across the whole study: Dose-escalation patients' cancers were hepatocellular carcinoma, melanoma, renal cell or head and neck cancer. Eligibility rules accepted prior anti-PD-1, anti-PD-L1 or anti-CTLA-4 therapy, and around 43% had some.

TCRdb keeps only in-frame clones here, not all; method: immunoSEQ multiplex PCR. The sample has some 83,000 clones, about 90% seen once; the top ten hold under 9.5%. In the case of this clone: Its antigen is unidentified. Its ends do not fully match the called genes, so a read error is possible.

The CDR3 runs 12 residues. Germline loops: CDR1 LGHNA, CDR2 YNFKEQ. Study-wide points: The study observed clonal expansion of CD4+ and CD8+ blood T cells by week 6 at 0.1 to 3.0 mg/kg.

Samples were taken at baseline and on day 1 of cycles 4 and 7. The chain uses TRBV4-2 and TRBJ1-1; TRBD1 is a possible D gene (6 bases). Specimen: CD4+ or CD8+ T cells sorted from blood, collected in a trial of the OX40 agonist ivuxolimab. This clonotype was sampled from an adult with an advanced solid tumor such as melanoma, head and neck, liver or kidney cancer. CDR3 residues: CASSHGRGGPSF. In nucleotides, the CDR3 is TGTGCCAGCAGCCATGGGAGGGGGGGCCCCAGCTTT.